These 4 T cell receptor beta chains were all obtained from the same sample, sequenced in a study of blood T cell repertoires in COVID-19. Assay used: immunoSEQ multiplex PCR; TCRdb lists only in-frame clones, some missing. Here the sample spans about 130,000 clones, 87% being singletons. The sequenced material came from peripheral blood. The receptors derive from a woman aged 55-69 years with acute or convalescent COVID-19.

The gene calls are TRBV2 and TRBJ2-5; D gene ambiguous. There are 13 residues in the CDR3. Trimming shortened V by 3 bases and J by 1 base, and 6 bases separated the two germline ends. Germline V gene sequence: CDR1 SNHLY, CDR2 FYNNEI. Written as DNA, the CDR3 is TGTGCCAGCAGTGAGACAAGCCAAGAGACCCAGTACTTC. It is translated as CASSETSQETQYF.

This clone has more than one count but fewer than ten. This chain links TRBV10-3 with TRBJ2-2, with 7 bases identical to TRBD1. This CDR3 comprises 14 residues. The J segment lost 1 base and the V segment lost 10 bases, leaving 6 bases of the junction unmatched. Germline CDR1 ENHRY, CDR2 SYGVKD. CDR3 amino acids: CASGQAMNTGELFF. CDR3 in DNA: TGTGCCAGCGGACAGGCAATGAACACCGGGGAGCTGTTTTTT.

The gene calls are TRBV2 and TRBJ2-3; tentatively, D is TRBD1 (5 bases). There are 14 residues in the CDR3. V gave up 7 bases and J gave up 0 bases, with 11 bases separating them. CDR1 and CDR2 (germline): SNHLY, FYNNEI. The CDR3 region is CASTTGSSTDTQYF. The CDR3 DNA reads TGTGCCAGCACCACAGGCTCTAGCACAGATACGCAGTATTTT.

In DNA form, the CDR3 reads TGTGCCAGTAGTATTTTCGGGAGGGGAATGAACACTGAAGCTTTCTTT. It specifies CASSIFGRGMNTEAFF. The rearrangement uses TRBV19 and TRBJ1-1, with D possibly TRBD1 on 5 matching bases. The CDR3 length is 16 residues. The germline V and J ends were trimmed by 3 bases and 0 bases, with 14 bases remaining between them. Germline values: CDR1 LNHDA, CDR2 SQIVND (reference sequence).